This T cell receptor beta chain was found in a study of blood T cell repertoires in COVID-19. V was pared by 2 bases and J by 4 bases, with 15 bases between. This CDR3 region has 15 residues. CDR1 and CDR2 from the germline V gene are LGHNA and YNFKEQ. Assay used: immunoSEQ multiplex PCR; TCRdb lists only in-frame clones, some missing. The sample lists approximately 24,000 clones, 89% occurring once. This receptor was identified in a human donor in a cohort sampled during active COVID-19. This chain connects TRBV4-2 to TRBJ2-7; perhaps TRBD1 as D (5 bases). Sample: peripheral blood. The CDR3 nucleotides are TGTGCCAGCAGCCAAAGGGGCTTTCAGGCTTACGAGCAGTACTTC. This encodes CASSQRGFQAYEQYF.